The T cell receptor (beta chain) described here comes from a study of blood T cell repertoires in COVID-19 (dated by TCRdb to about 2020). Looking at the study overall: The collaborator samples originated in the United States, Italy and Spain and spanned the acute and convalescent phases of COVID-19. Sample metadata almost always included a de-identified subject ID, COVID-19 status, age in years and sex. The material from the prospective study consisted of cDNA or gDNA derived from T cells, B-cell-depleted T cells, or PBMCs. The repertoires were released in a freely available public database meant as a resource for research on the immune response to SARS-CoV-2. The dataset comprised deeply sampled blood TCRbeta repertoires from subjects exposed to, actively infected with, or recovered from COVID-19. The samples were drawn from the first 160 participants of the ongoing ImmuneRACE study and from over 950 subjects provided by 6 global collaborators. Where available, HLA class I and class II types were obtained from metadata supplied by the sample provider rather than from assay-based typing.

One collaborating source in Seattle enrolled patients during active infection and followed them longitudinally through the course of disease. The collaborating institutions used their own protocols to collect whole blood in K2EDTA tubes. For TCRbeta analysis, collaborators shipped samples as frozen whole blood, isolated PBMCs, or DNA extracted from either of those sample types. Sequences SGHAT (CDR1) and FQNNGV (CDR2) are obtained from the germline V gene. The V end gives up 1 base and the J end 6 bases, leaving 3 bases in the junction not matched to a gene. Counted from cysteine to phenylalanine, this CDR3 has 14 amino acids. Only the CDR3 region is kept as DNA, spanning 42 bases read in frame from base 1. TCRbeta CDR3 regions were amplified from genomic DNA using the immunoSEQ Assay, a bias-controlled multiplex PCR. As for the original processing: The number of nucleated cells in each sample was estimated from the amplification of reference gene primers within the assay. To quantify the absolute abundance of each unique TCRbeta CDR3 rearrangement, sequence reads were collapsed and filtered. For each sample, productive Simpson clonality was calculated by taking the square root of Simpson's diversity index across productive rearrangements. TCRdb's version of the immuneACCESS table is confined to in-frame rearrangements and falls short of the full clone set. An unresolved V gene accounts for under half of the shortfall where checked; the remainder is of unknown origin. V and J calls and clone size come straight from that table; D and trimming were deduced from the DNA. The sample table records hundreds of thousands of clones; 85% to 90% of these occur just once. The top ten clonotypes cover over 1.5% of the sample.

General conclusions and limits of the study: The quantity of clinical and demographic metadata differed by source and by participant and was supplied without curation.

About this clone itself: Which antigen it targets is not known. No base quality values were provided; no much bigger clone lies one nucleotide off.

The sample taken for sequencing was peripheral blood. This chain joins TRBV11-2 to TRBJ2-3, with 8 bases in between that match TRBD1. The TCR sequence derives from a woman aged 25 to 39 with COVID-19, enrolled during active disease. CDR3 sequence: CASSLGTGLDTQYF. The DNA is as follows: TGTGCCAGCAGCTTAGGGACAGGGTTGGATACGCAGTATTTT. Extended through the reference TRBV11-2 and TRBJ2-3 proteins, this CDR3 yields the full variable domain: EAGVAQSPRYKIIEKRQSVAFWCNPISGHATLYWYQQILGQGPKLLIQFQNNGVVDDSQLPKDRFSAERLKGVDSTLKIQPAKLEDSAVYLCASSLGTGLDTQYFGPGTRLTVL.